This T cell receptor (beta chain) was identified in a study of T-cell reconstitution after alpha-beta-depleted transplantation in children. This clonotype was seen more than once but under ten times. Construction of the TCRbeta library involved unique molecular identifiers. TCRdb processed the PCR reads anew with MiXCR; each CDR3 protein has one entry. This table holds 350,000 to 400,000 distinct CDR3 sequences, approximately 12% found once. The junction had 13 bases not matched to a gene; V was cut back by 9 bases and J by 5 bases. Germline V gene lookup returns CDR1 SGHRS and CDR2 YFSETQ. This CDR3 is built from 15 residues.

The sequence was obtained from a human donor who donated a stem cell graft to a child with Fanconi anemia. This chain connects TRBV5-1 to TRBJ1-1; 10 bases align to TRBD1. Sample: PBMCs, taken from the stem cell graft. The chain's CDR3 is CATQSTGGAGTEAFF. The CDR3 nucleotides are TGCGCCACCCAGTCGACAGGGGGCGCGGGGACTGAAGCTTTCTTT.